This TCR beta chain was recorded in a study of T cells in Graves' hyperthyroidism and ophthalmopathy. Study-wide results and caveats: The model identified upcoming ophthalmopathy a median about 6.5 months ahead of onset. Clonotypes that were expanded in thyroid above 0.001 mostly appeared in blood too.

This clonotype appeared a few times. Its matching antigen is unknown. Those patients with uncontrolled infection, other autoimmune disease, pregnancy or lactation were excluded. Diagnosis rested on symptoms, serum thyroxine and TRAb, thyroid ultrasound, and orbital computed tomography. The CDR3 sequence is 13 residues long. Germline V lookup: CDR1 LNHDA, CDR2 SQIVND (reference sequence). V lost 9 bases, J lost 4 bases, and 13 bases lay in between. The source material, RNA transcripts, was used to amplify TCR beta CDR3 regions. The TCR CDR3 first-round RT-PCR relied on the HTBI primer set. TCRdb reanalysed the multiplex PCR reads using MiXCR and keeps one entry per CDR3 protein. The data contain 650,000 to 800,000 distinct CDR3 sequences, about 45% of them singletons.

The gene calls are TRBV19 and TRBJ1-5; D might be TRBD1 (5 bases). The sequenced sample was peripheral blood or thyroid tissue (not recorded which). This sequence originates from an adult man with Graves' disease, either hyperthyroidism or ophthalmopathy (not recorded which). Written as DNA, the CDR3 is TGTGCCAGCCAAAAACGGGGGAATCAGCCCCAGCATTTT. Protein: CASQKRGNQPQHF.